Following are 20 T cell receptor beta chains from one sample sequenced in a study of early T cells in non-severe SARS-CoV-2 infection (dated by TCRdb to the early 2020s). The library came from 5' RACE. Sequencing relied on a NextSeq 500. TCRdb passed the public sequencing reads through fastp at Q25 and MiXCR, retaining productive beta sequences. Rows with one shared CDR3 protein collapse into an entry with the most common genes and DNA. The sample table shows about 39,000 distinct CDR3 sequences, and under 9.5% are seen once. Of the sample, approximately 8% is held by the ten largest clones. Material: whole blood. These receptors were collected from an adult who was a healthcare worker with PCR-confirmed SARS-CoV-2 infection or an uninfected control (not recorded which).

This clonotype has a count of ten or more. The V call is TRBV19, the J call TRBJ2-1, with 7 bases fitting TRBD1. V shed 7 bases and J 1 base; nucleotides not matched to a gene: 7. This CDR3 has 15 amino acids. Germline V gene sequence: CDR1 LNHDA, CDR2 SQIVND (reference sequence). The CDR3, as DNA: TGTGCCAGTAAAGTGTGGGACAGTTCCTACAATGAGCAGTTCTTC. It is translated as CASKVWDSSYNEQFF.

This clonotype was detected only once. This chain uses TRBV5-1 with TRBJ2-7; D is possibly TRBD2 (6 bases). Germline CDR1 SGHRS, CDR2 YFSETQ. Trimming took 4 bases from V and 4 from J, leaving 9 bases between them. This CDR3 comprises 12 residues. Written as DNA, the CDR3 is TGCGCCAGCAGCGCGGCGGGGTACGAGCAGTACTTC. This sequence encodes CASSAAGYEQYF.

The chain combines TRBV7-2 with TRBJ2-3, with 10 bases lining up with TRBD1. The CDR3 is 17 amino acids. Germline CDR1 reads SGHTA; CDR2 reads FQGNSA. V dropped 4 bases and J dropped 4; count of bases not matched to a gene: 11. The CDR3 bases are TGTGCCAGCAGCTCCCGACAGGGGGCTTTGATCGCAGATACGCAGTATTTT. Encoded protein: CASSSRQGALIADTQYF.

By share of the sample, this clonotype is medium-sized. The V call is TRBV7-6, the J call TRBJ2-2; the D is unclear. CDR3 length: 12 residues. The V end was cut by 1 base, the J end by 7 bases, with 4 bases between. Germline V lookup: CDR1 SGHVS, CDR2 FNYEAQ. Here the CDR3 DNA reads TGTGCCAGCAGCTTAGTACTCGGGGAGCTGTTTTTT. Amino acid sequence: CASSLVLGELFF.

This clonotype was detected only a few times. The V call is TRBV4-2, the J call TRBJ2-7; D is tentatively TRBD1 or TRBD2 (5 bases each). This CDR3 contains 15 residues. V was pared by 0 bases and J by 5 bases, with 14 bases between. Germline-derived CDR1 and CDR2 are LGHNA and YNFKEQ. The CDR3 sequence is CASSQDYPGANEQYF. The DNA for the CDR3 is TGTGCCAGCAGCCAAGATTATCCCGGGGCCAACGAGCAGTACTTC.

The sample holds a few counts of this clonotype. J is TRBJ2-3 and V is TRBV6-2 or TRBV6-3; the match to TRBD2 covers 9 bases. Germline lookup yields CDR1 MNHEY and CDR2 SVGEGT. Germline trimming cut 7 bases from V and 5 bases from J; bases unmatched to any gene: 10. This CDR3 contains 15 residues. Here the CDR3 reads CASKTRLAVIDTQYF. Written as DNA, the CDR3 is TGTGCCAGCAAAACTCGACTAGCGGTGATAGATACGCAGTATTTT.

This clonotype was seen repeatedly, ten times or more. The rearrangement uses TRBV12-3 or TRBV12-4 and TRBJ2-1; D is possibly TRBD1 (6 bases). This CDR3 region has 12 residues. Trimming took off 5 bases at V and 8 bases at J, with 10 bases between the two ends. CDR3 DNA: TGTGCCAGCAGTCCAGGGGTGGATGAGCAGTTCTTC. Amino acid sequence: CASSPGVDEQFF.

This clonotype was recorded many times. The chain uses TRBV6-2 or TRBV6-3 and TRBJ1-5; D remains unclear. V lost 1 base to trimming and J lost 5 bases, with 9 bases between them. Germline V lookup: CDR1 MNHEY, CDR2 SVGEGT. There are 14 residues in the CDR3. The CDR3 nucleotides are TGTGCCAGCAGTTACTTGGCAGGACATCAGCCCCAGCATTTT. Residues: CASSYLAGHQPQHF.

The V gene is TRBV9, the J gene TRBJ1-4; TRBD1 aligns across 11 bases. J was trimmed by 2 bases and V by 3 bases; bases with no gene match: 6. The CDR3 sequence is 17 residues long. Per the germline V gene, CDR1 is SGDLS and CDR2 is YYNGEE. CDR3 sequence (DNA): TGTGCCAGCAGCGACGGGACAGGGGGGCGGACTAATGAAAAACTGTTTTTT. It codes for CASSDGTGGRTNEKLFF. The full variable domain, in which reference TRBV9 and TRBJ1-4 provide the parts outside the CDR3, is DSGVTQTPKHLITATGQRVTLRCSPRSGDLSVYWYQQSLDQGLQFLIQYYNGEERAKGNILERFSAQQFPDLHSELNLSSLELGDSALYFCASSDGTGGRTNEKLFFGSGTQLSVL.

This clonotype appeared many times. This chain connects TRBV29-1 to TRBJ2-7, with 8 positions matching TRBD2. The germline CDR1 and CDR2 sequences are SQVTM and ANQGSEA. The V gene end was trimmed by 0 bases and the J gene end by 0 bases; junction bases not matched to a gene: 4. This CDR3 region has 15 residues. CDR3 sequence: CSVEDPAGGSYEQYF. CDR3 nucleotides: TGCAGCGTTGAAGATCCCGCGGGGGGCTCCTACGAGCAGTACTTC.

Relative to its sample, this clonotype is medium-sized. The rearrangement uses TRBV29-1 and TRBJ2-5; D not certain. Germline-derived CDR1 and CDR2 are SQVTM and ANQGSEA. The V end lost 8 bases, the J end lost 2 bases, and 9 bases lay between the germline ends. The CDR3 contains 11 residues. The CDR3, as DNA: TGCAGCTTGACGGAACAAGAGACCCAGTACTTC. The encoded protein is CSLTEQETQYF.

This chain joins TRBV29-1 and TRBJ1-4; D uncertain. Between the trimmed V and J ends, which lost 4 bases and 7 bases, there was a span of 13 bases. This CDR3 region has 13 residues. The germline CDR1 and CDR2 sequences are SQVTM and ANQGSEA. The CDR3 loop is CSVGEGGTEKLFF. For the CDR3, the DNA is TGCAGCGTTGGTGAGGGCGGAACTGAAAAACTGTTTTTT.

V usage is TRBV18 and J usage is TRBJ2-5; D is undetermined. The germline V gene encodes CDR1 KGHSH and CDR2 LQKENI. Trimming took 1 base from V and 1 from J, leaving 10 bases between them. This CDR3 spans 15 amino acids. Written as DNA, the CDR3 is TGTGCCAGCTCACCACAATGGACCGCCCAAGAGACCCAGTACTTC. It encodes CASSPQWTAQETQYF.

Many counts were recorded for this clonotype. This rearrangement joins TRBV27 to TRBJ1-2, with TRBD1 as a possible D gene (5 bases). The CDR3 extends over 14 amino acids. Germline V CDR1 and CDR2: MNHEY, SMNVEV (reference sequence). V was pared by 3 bases and J by 4 bases, with 12 bases between. CDR3 amino acids: CASSLGGLPYGYTF. The CDR3, as DNA: TGTGCCAGCAGTTTGGGGGGGTTGCCCTATGGCTACACCTTC.

Remarks on this clonotype: This may arise from a read error, as a much more abundant clone is one base away. V gene TRBV12-3 or TRBV12-4 combines with J gene TRBJ1-5; D remains ambiguous. This CDR3 contains 14 residues. The germline V and J ends were trimmed by 6 bases and 5 bases, with 14 bases remaining between them. The CDR3 DNA follows: TGTGCCAGCAGCCGGACGGGGAGCGATCAGCCCCAGCATTTT. It is translated as CASSRTGSDQPQHF.

This clonotype was seen at least ten times. The rearrangement joins TRBV20-1 to TRBJ1-2, with D tentatively TRBD1 (5 bases). The germline V and J ends were trimmed by 5 bases and 8 bases, with 6 bases remaining between them. Germline CDR1 is DFQATT and CDR2 is SNEGSKA (reference sequence). This CDR3 comprises 9 residues. DNA of the CDR3: TGCAGTGCTCCAGGGGGCTACACCTTC. Translated: CSAPGGYTF.

The chain couples TRBV6-5 to TRBJ2-5; D gene uncertain. The CDR3 is made up of 14 amino acids. Trimming cost V 2 bases and J 4 bases, with 11 bases left between them. Germline loops: CDR1 MNHEY, CDR2 SVGAGI. The CDR3 reads CASSYRPVRETQYF. DNA for the CDR3: TGTGCCAGCAGTTACCGCCCAGTGAGAGAGACCCAGTACTTC.

The chain couples TRBV28 to TRBJ2-2; TRBD1 aligns across 8 bases. This CDR3 region has 14 residues. After removal of 10 bases from V and 4 bases from J, the junction contained 8 bases not matched to a gene. Germline V lookup: CDR1 MDHEN, CDR2 SYDVKM. CDR3 DNA sequence: TGTGCCACCGATCGACAGGGGAGCACCGGGGAGCTGTTTTTT. This codes for CATDRQGSTGELFF.

This clonotype was recorded at least ten times. V is TRBV10-2 and J is TRBJ1-5; possible D gene TRBD1, 5 bases. Germline CDR1 reads WSHSY; CDR2 reads SAAADI. This CDR3 is built from 12 residues. V lost 10 bases and J lost 3, with 10 bases in between. In DNA form, the CDR3 reads TGCGCCACCCGGGACTCCAATCAGCCCCAGCATTTT. Encoded protein: CATRDSNQPQHF.

This clonotype was detected many times. The chain links TRBV10-2 to TRBJ1-2, with D unclear. V lost 3 bases, J lost 1 base, and 9 bases lay in between. CDR1 and CDR2 from the germline V gene are WSHSY and SAAADI. The CDR3 loop spans 14 amino acids. The CDR3 loop reads CASSDDGSNYGYTF. The CDR3 region has the DNA TGCGCCAGCAGTGACGATGGGAGTAACTATGGCTACACCTTC.